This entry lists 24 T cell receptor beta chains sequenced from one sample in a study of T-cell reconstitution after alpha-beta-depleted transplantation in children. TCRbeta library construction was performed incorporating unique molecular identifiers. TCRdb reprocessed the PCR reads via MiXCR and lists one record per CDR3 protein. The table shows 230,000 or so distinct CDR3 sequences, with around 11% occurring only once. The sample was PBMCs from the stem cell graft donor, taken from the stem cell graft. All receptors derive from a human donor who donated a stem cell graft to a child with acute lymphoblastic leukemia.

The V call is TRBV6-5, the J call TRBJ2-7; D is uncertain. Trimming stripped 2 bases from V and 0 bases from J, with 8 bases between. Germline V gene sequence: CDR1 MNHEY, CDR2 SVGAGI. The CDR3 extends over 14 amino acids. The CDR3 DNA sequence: TGTGCCAGCAGTTACGGTTCAGTCTCCTACGAGCAGTACTTC. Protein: CASSYGSVSYEQYF.

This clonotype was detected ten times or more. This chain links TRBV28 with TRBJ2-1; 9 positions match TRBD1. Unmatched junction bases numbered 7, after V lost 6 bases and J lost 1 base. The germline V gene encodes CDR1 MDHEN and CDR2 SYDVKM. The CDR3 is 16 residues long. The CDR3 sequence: CASRGPGQGSYNEQFF. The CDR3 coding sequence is TGTGCCAGCAGGGGGCCGGGACAGGGATCCTACAATGAGCAGTTCTTC. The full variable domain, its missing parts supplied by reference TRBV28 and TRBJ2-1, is DVKVTQSSRYLVKRTGEKVFLECVQDMDHENMFWYRQDPGLGLRLIYFSYDVKMKEKGDIPEGYSVSREKKERFSLILESASTNQTSMYLCASRGPGQGSYNEQFFGPGTRLTVL.

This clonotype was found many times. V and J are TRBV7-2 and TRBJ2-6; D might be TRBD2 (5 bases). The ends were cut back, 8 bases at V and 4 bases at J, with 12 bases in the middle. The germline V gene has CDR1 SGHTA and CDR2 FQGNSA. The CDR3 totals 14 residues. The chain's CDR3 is CASRPAGGANVLTF. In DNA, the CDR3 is TGTGCCAGCCGGCCGGCGGGCGGGGCCAACGTCCTGACTTTC.

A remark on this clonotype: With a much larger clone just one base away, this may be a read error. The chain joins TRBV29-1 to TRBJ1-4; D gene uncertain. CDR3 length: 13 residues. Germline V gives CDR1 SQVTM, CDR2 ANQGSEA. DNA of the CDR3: TGCGGCGTTGCGAGGTCAGCTAGTGAAAAACTGTTTTTT. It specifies CGVARSASEKLFF.

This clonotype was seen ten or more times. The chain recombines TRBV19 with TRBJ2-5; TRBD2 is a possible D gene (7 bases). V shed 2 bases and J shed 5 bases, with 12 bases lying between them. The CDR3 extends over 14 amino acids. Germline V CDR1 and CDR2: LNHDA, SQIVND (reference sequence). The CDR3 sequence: CASSISGGRETQYF. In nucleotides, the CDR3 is TGTGCCAGTAGTATATCCGGGGGGCGTGAGACCCAGTACTTC.

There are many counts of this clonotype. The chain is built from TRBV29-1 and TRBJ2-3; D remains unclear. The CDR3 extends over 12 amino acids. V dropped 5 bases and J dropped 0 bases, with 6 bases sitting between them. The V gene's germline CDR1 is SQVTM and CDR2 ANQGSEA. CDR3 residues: CSVLGSTDTQYF. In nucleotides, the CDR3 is TGCAGCGTTCTGGGAAGCACAGATACGCAGTATTTT.

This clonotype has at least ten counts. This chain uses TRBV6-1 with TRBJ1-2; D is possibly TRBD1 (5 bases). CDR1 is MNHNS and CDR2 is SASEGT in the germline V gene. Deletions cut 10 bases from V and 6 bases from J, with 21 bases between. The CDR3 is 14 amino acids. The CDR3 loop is CATKFDSPSDGYTF. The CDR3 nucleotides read TGTGCCACCAAATTTGACAGTCCGTCTGATGGCTACACCTTC.

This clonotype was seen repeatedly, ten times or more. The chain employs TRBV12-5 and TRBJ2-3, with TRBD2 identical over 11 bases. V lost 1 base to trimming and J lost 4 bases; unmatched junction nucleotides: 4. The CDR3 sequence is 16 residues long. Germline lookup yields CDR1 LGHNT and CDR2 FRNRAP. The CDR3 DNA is TGTGCTAGTGGTTTGGCTAGCGGGGGGAGGCCAGATACGCAGTATTTT. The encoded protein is CASGLASGGRPDTQYF. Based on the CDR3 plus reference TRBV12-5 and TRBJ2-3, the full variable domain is DARVTQTPRHKVTEMGQEVTMRCQPILGHNTVFWYRQTMMQGLELLAYFRNRAPLDDSGMPKDRFSAEMPDATLATLKIQPSEPRDSAVYFCASGLASGGRPDTQYFGPGTRLTVL.

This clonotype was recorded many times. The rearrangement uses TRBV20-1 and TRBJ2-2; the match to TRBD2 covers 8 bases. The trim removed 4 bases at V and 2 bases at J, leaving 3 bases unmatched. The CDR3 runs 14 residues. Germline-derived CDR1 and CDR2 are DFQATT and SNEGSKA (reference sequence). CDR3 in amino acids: CSATGLGNTGELFF. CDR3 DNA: TGCAGTGCTACGGGACTAGGCAACACCGGGGAGCTGTTTTTT.

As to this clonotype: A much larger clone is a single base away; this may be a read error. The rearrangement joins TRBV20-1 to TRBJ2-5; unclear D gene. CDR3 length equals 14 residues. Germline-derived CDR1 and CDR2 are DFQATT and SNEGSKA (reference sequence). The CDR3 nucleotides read TGCAGTGCTGGAGATCGGCCACTGGCAGAGACCCAGTACTTC. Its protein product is CSAGDRPLAETQYF.

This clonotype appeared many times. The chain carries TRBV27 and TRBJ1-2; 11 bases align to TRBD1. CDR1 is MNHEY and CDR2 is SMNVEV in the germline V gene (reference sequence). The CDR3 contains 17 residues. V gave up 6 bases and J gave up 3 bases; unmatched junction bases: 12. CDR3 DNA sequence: TGTGCCAGCAGCGAAACACCCCGGGACAGGGGGGACTATGGCTACACCTTC. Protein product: CASSETPRDRGDYGYTF.

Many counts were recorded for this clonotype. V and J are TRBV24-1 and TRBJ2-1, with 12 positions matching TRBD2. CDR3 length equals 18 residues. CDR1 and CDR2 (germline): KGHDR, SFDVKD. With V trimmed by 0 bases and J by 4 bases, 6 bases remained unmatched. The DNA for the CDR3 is TGTGCCACCAGTGATTTGTCTTTGACTAGCGGGAGTTACAATGAGCAGTTCTTC. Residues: CATSDLSLTSGSYNEQFF.

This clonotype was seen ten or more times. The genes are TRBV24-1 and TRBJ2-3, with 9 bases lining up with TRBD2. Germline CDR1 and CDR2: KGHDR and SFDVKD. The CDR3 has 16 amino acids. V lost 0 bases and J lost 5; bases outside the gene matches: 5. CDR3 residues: CATSDLEAGGGDTQYF. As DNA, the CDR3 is TGTGCCACCAGTGATTTGGAAGCGGGAGGAGGAGATACGCAGTATTTT.

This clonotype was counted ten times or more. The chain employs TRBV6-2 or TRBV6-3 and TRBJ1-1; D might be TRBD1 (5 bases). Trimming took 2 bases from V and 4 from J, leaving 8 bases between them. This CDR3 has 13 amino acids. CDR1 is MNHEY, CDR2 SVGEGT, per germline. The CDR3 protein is CASSYAGGTEAFF. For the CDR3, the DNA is TGTGCCAGCAGTTACGCCGGGGGCACTGAAGCTTTCTTT.

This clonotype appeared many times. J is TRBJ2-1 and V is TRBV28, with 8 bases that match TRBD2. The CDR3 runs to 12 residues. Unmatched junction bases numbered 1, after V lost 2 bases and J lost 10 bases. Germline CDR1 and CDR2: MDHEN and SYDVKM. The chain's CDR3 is CASSLAGGEQFF. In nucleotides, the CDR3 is TGTGCCAGCAGTTTAGCGGGGGGAGAGCAGTTCTTC.

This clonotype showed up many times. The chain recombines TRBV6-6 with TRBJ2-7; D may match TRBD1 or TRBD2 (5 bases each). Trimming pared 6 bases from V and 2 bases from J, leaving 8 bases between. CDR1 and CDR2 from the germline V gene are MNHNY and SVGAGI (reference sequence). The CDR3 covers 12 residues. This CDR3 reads CASRQEAYEQYF. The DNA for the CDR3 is TGTGCCAGCAGACAGGAGGCCTACGAGCAGTACTTC.

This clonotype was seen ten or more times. The CDR3 is CARLQGDSYNEQFF. As DNA, the CDR3 is TGCGCCAGACTACAGGGGGACTCCTACAATGAGCAGTTCTTC. The chain is built from TRBV5-1 and TRBJ2-1; 8 nucleotides agree with TRBD1. Germline values: CDR1 SGHRS, CDR2 YFSETQ. Trimming cost V 8 bases and J 0 bases; bases outside gene matches: 4. This CDR3 contains 14 residues.

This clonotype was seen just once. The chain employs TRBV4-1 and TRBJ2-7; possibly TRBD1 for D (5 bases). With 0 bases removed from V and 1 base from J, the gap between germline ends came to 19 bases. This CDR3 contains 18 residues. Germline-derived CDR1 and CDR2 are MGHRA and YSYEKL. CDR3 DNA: TGCGCCAGCAGCCAAGATCTAAGGGGATATTATAGATCCTACGAGCAGTACTTC. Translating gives CASSQDLRGYYRSYEQYF.

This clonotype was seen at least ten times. CDR3 protein: CATSSGWTENYGYTF. DNA of the CDR3: TGTGCCACTTCATCTGGTTGGACAGAGAACTATGGCTACACCTTC. The rearrangement uses TRBV10-3 and TRBJ1-2, with TRBD1 as a possible D gene (6 bases). V gave up 10 bases and J gave up 2 bases, with 20 bases separating them. The CDR3 extends over 15 amino acids. Germline CDR1 reads ENHRY; CDR2 reads SYGVKD.

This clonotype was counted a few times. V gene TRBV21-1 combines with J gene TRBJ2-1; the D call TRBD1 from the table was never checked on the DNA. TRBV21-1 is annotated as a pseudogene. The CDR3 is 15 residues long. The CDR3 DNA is TGTGCCAGCAGCAAATCCCGTCGGGCGGTAAATGAGCAGTTCTTC. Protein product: CASSKSRRAVNEQFF.

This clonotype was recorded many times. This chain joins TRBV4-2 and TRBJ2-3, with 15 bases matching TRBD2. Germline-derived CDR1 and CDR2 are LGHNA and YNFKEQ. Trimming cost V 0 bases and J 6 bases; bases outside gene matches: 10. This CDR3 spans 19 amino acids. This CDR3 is CASSQESPGTSGGRDTQYF. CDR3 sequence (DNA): TGTGCCAGCAGCCAAGAGAGTCCTGGGACTAGCGGGGGGAGGGATACGCAGTATTTT.

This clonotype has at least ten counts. CDR3 residues: CASRGGPGNEQFF. As DNA, the CDR3 is TGCGCCAGCAGGGGAGGGCCTGGCAATGAGCAGTTCTTC. The V gene is TRBV4-3, the J gene TRBJ2-1; 7 bases map to TRBD2. The CDR3 contains 13 residues. V dropped 6 bases and J dropped 6; count of bases not matched to a gene: 5. Germline V gives CDR1 LGHNA, CDR2 YSLEER.

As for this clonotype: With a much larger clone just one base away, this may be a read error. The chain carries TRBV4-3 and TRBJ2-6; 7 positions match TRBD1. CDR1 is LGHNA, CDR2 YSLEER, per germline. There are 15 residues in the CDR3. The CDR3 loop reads CASSQIPTGANGLTF. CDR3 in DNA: TGCGCCAGCAGCCAAATCCCTACAGGGGCCAACGGCCTGACTTTC.

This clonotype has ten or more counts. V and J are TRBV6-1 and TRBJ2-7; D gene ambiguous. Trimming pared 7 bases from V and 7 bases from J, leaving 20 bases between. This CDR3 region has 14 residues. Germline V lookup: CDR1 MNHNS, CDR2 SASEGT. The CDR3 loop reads CASNPVRSMGEQYF. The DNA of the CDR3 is TGTGCCAGCAACCCGGTCCGGTCCATGGGGGAGCAGTACTTC.